This entry lists 27 T cell receptor beta chains sequenced from one sample in a study of T cell changes during pregnancy in multiple sclerosis. Sequenced by immunoSEQ multiplex PCR; TCRdb stores in-frame clones only, minus some. The sample lists about 40,000 clones; roughly nine tenths were seen once. The sample was CD4+ T cells from peripheral blood mononuclear cells, taken in the first trimester of pregnancy. These receptors were collected from a female donor with multiple sclerosis, enrolled in a pregnancy study.

The gene calls are TRBV7-2 and TRBJ2-6; 10 bases line up with TRBD1. This CDR3 comprises 16 residues. The V and J ends lost 3 bases and 4 bases, in that order; junction bases with no gene match: 3. Germline assignment: CDR1 SGHTA and CDR2 FQGNSA. The CDR3 protein is CASSFGTGVGANVLTF. The CDR3 coding sequence is TGTGCCAGCAGCTTCGGGACAGGGGTCGGGGCCAACGTCCTGACTTTC.

J is TRBJ1-6 and V is TRBV9; D is perhaps TRBD1 (6 bases). Germline CDR1 reads SGDLS; CDR2 reads YYNGEE. The CDR3 has 16 residues. V gave up 0 bases and J gave up 8 bases, with 15 bases separating them. CDR3 residues: CASSVALQGNHSPLHF. The CDR3 DNA is TGTGCCAGCAGCGTAGCCCTACAGGGAAACCATTCACCCCTCCACTTT.

A note on this clone: The same CDR3 also results from other DNA sequences found in this sample. The rearrangement joins TRBV6-4 to TRBJ1-6; no firm D call. V was shortened by 0 bases and J by 9 bases, with 9 bases between the two germline ends. In germline, CDR1 is MRHNA, CDR2 SNTAGT. The CDR3 extends over 14 amino acids. The CDR3 loop is CASSDSPGGSPLHF. The CDR3 DNA is TGTGCCAGCAGTGACTCCCCGGGAGGTTCACCCCTCCACTTT.

This chain links TRBV10-3 with TRBJ1-5; 10 positions agree with TRBD1. The CDR3 runs 16 residues. V shed 0 bases and J 6 bases; nucleotides not matched to a gene: 5. Germline values: CDR1 ENHRY, CDR2 SYGVKD. The CDR3 nucleotides read TGTGCCATCAGTGAGTCGGGACAGGGGAGGGGTCAGCCCCAGCATTTT. This codes for CAISESGQGRGQPQHF.

This chain connects TRBV27 to TRBJ1-1; 10 positions match TRBD1. The junction had 9 bases not matched to a gene; V was cut back by 4 bases and J by 10 bases. Germline values: CDR1 MNHEY, CDR2 SMNVEV (reference sequence). The CDR3 covers 14 residues. CDR3: CASSSTGTGVAAFF. CDR3 nucleotides: TGTGCCAGCAGTTCCACCGGGACAGGGGTTGCAGCTTTCTTT.

The gene calls are TRBV2 and TRBJ1-2, with TRBD1 as a possible D gene (6 bases). Germline V lookup: CDR1 SNHLY, CDR2 FYNNEI. The V gene lost 1 base and the J gene lost 5 bases, with 8 bases spanning the gap. The CDR3 runs 13 residues. The CDR3 DNA reads as TGTGCCAGCAGTGAAGACAGGGATTATGGCTACACCTTC. Residues: CASSEDRDYGYTF.

This clone has just one count. The chain combines TRBV7-6 with TRBJ2-2, with a tentative D call TRBD2 (5 bases). The CDR3 has 13 amino acids. Trimming removed 2 bases at V and 10 bases at J, with 11 bases between. Germline V gene lookup returns CDR1 SGHVS and CDR2 FNYEAQ. CDR3 residues: CASSLRGKVELFF. For the CDR3, the DNA is TGTGCCAGCAGCTTAAGAGGGAAGGTGGAGCTGTTTTTT.

The rearrangement uses TRBV2 and TRBJ2-5; 8 nucleotides match TRBD1. CDR3 length equals 15 residues. The V gene's germline CDR1 is SNHLY and CDR2 FYNNEI. The trim removed 4 bases at V and 7 bases at J, leaving 11 bases unmatched. The CDR3 DNA reads TGTGCCAGCAGTGGCCAGGGGGCGGAACGAGGGACCCAGTACTTC. This encodes CASSGQGAERGTQYF.

CDR3 loop: CAWSLGLAGGETQYF. The CDR3 DNA reads as TGTGCCTGGAGTCTGGGGCTAGCGGGGGGGGAGACCCAGTACTTC. V gene TRBV30 combines with J gene TRBJ2-5, with 12 bases fitting TRBD2. Germline CDR1 and CDR2: GTSNPN and SVGIG (reference sequence). The CDR3 extends over 15 amino acids. V trimming: 2 bases; J trimming: 5 bases; junction bases outside the gene matches: 6.

This chain joins TRBV18 and TRBJ1-1; D is unresolved. V was trimmed by 1 base and J by 1 base, leaving 10 bases between them. This CDR3 is 15 amino acids long. Germline V gene sequence: CDR1 KGHSH, CDR2 LQKENI. The CDR3 sequence: CASSPLTQRNTEAFF. CDR3 sequence (DNA): TGTGCCAGCTCACCACTTACACAGAGGAACACTGAAGCTTTCTTT.

The chain employs TRBV9 and TRBJ1-1; 9 positions agree with TRBD1. Germline CDR1 is SGDLS and CDR2 is YYNGEE. This CDR3 is 13 amino acids long. Losses at the gene ends were 5 bases for V and 11 bases for J; bases not matched to a gene: 10. The CDR3 region is CASRGTGKGRAFF. CDR3 nucleotides: TGTGCCAGCAGGGGGACAGGGAAGGGCCGGGCTTTCTTT.

The chain recombines TRBV6-6 with TRBJ2-7; D possibly corresponds to TRBD2 (5 bases). V lost 6 bases and J 2 bases, leaving 11 bases between the germline ends. Germline CDR1 is MNHNY and CDR2 is SVGAGI (reference sequence). The CDR3 sequence is 13 residues long. The CDR3 DNA sequence: TGTGCCAGCAGAGGAGAGGGAACCTACGAGCAGTACTTC. Translated, it gives CASRGEGTYEQYF.

V and J are TRBV6-5 and TRBJ1-4; D not certain. This CDR3 contains 15 residues. The V gene lost 4 bases and the J gene lost 5 bases, with 14 bases spanning the gap. Germline-derived CDR1 and CDR2 are MNHEY and SVGAGI. Here the CDR3 DNA reads TGTGCCAGCAGTTTCGCGGGCAGCCGGAATGAAAAACTGTTTTTT. It encodes CASSFAGSRNEKLFF.

The chain carries TRBV11-2 and TRBJ2-7; TRBD1 is a possible D gene (5 bases). CDR3 length equals 14 residues. Germline V gene data show CDR1 as SGHAT and CDR2 as FQNNGV. Deletions cut 0 bases from V and 6 bases from J, with 12 bases between. In DNA form, the CDR3 reads TGTGCCAGCAGCTTAGATCAGGGATGGAGCGAGCAGTACTTC. Protein sequence: CASSLDQGWSEQYF.

This chain uses TRBV7-2 with TRBJ1-1; tentative D call: TRBD1 (5 bases). Germline CDR1 reads SGHTA; CDR2 reads FQGNSA. Trimming stripped 0 bases from V and 8 bases from J, with 10 bases between. CDR3 length equals 13 residues. This CDR3 is CASSLARGGEAFF. The CDR3 nucleotides read TGTGCCAGCAGCTTAGCTCGGGGGGGGGAAGCTTTCTTT.

This chain connects TRBV15 to TRBJ1-2; D is possibly TRBD1 (6 bases). Germline V gene data show CDR1 as LNHNV and CDR2 as YYDKDF (reference sequence). Trimming shortened V by 5 bases and J by 1 base, and 23 bases separated the two germline ends. This CDR3 has 18 amino acids. The CDR3 DNA follows: TGTGCCACCAGCCCCTCTTGGGGGGGGCTCCGGATTAACTATGGCTACACCTTC. Protein sequence: CATSPSWGGLRINYGYTF.

CDR3 nucleotides: TGCGCCAGCAGTGACGGAGGAACTAGCGGGAGTTACGAGCAGTACTTC. It translates to CASSDGGTSGSYEQYF. The V call is TRBV10-2, the J call TRBJ2-7; 11 bases agree with TRBD2. Unmatched junction bases numbered 8, after V lost 3 bases and J lost 4 bases. The CDR3 is made up of 16 amino acids. CDR1 WSHSY and CDR2 SAAADI come from the germline V gene.

The rearrangement joins TRBV7-2 to TRBJ1-6, with 7 bases that match TRBD1. V dropped 1 base and J dropped 10; count of bases not matched to a gene: 7. CDR1 is SGHTA, CDR2 FQGNSA, per germline. The CDR3 is made up of 15 amino acids. CDR3 nucleotide sequence: TGTGCCAGCAGCTTAGAGACAGGGTTTAGGTCACCCCTCCACTTT. It specifies CASSLETGFRSPLHF.

The V and J genes are TRBV19 and TRBJ2-6; 8 bases line up with TRBD1. Germline V gene data show CDR1 as LNHDA and CDR2 as SQIVND (reference sequence). Losses at the gene ends were 8 bases for V and 0 bases for J; bases not matched to a gene: 3. This CDR3 has 15 amino acids. The CDR3 spells CASRQGSSGANVLTF. Written as DNA, the CDR3 is TGTGCCAGTCGACAGGGGAGCTCTGGGGCCAACGTCCTGACTTTC.

The chain couples TRBV6-1 to TRBJ1-1, with D possibly matching TRBD1 (5 bases). CDR3 length: 14 amino acids. V was trimmed by 6 bases and J by 1 base, leaving 12 bases between them. Germline V gene data show CDR1 as MNHNS and CDR2 as SASEGT. CDR3 nucleotides: TGTGCCAGCAGCCAAAGGGGCGGGAACACTGAAGCTTTCTTT. It encodes CASSQRGGNTEAFF.

The chain carries TRBV30 and TRBJ1-2, with D unresolved. Germline CDR1 and CDR2: GTSNPN and SVGIG (reference sequence). The CDR3 contains 16 residues. Trimming took 0 bases from V and 0 from J, leaving 14 bases between them. CDR3 protein: CAWSVGDGLSNYGYTF. In DNA, the CDR3 is TGTGCCTGGAGTGTTGGAGATGGCTTATCTAACTATGGCTACACCTTC.

The rearrangement joins TRBV2 to TRBJ1-2; D call uncertain. This CDR3 has 13 amino acids. V was clipped by 1 base and J by 1 base, with 4 bases between them. Germline CDR1 reads SNHLY; CDR2 reads FYNNEI. CDR3 in amino acids: CASSEGHNYGYTF. The CDR3 DNA follows: TGTGCCAGCAGTGAAGGACATAACTATGGCTACACCTTC.

This clone was seen once. V gene TRBV5-1 combines with J gene TRBJ1-1, with a tentative D call TRBD1 (6 bases). Germline V gives CDR1 SGHRS, CDR2 YFSETQ. V gave up 4 bases and J gave up 6 bases, with 19 bases separating them. The CDR3 is 15 amino acids. CDR3 loop: CASSDLQGGGAEAFF. The CDR3 region has the DNA TGCGCCAGCAGCGACCTACAGGGCGGCGGCGCTGAAGCTTTCTTT.

This chain joins TRBV7-3 and TRBJ1-1; no firm D call. Trimming removed 5 bases from V and 0 bases from J, with 16 bases in between. CDR1 and CDR2 from the germline V gene are SGHTA and FQGTGA. CDR3 length equals 16 residues. CDR3 DNA: TGTGCCAGCAGCCCTCACAGCGGGCCCATGAACACTGAAGCTTTCTTT. It translates to CASSPHSGPMNTEAFF.

The gene calls are TRBV27 and TRBJ2-1, with D perhaps TRBD2 (6 bases). CDR1 MNHEY and CDR2 SMNVEV come from the germline V gene (reference sequence). This CDR3 comprises 16 residues. V was trimmed by 6 bases and J by 0 bases, leaving 15 bases between them. The CDR3, as DNA: TGTGCCAGCAGGGACACCTACGGGAGCTCCTACAATGAGCAGTTCTTC. Its translation: CASRDTYGSSYNEQFF.

The rearrangement joins TRBV2 to TRBJ1-6; D is perhaps TRBD1 (6 bases). Germline values: CDR1 SNHLY, CDR2 FYNNEI. This CDR3 is 15 amino acids long. Trimming shortened V by 5 bases and J by 6 bases, and 14 bases separated the two germline ends. For the CDR3, the DNA is TGTGCCAGCAGTTCGACGACAGGTTCTAATTCACCCCTCCACTTT. It is translated as CASSSTTGSNSPLHF.

V gene TRBV6-5 combines with J gene TRBJ1-3, with a possible D match to TRBD1 (5 bases). Deletions cut 0 bases from V and 1 base from J, with 10 bases between. The CDR3 extends over 16 amino acids. Germline V gives CDR1 MNHEY, CDR2 SVGAGI. The CDR3: CASSYSIGGSGNTIYF. CDR3 sequence (DNA): TGTGCCAGCAGTTACTCGATCGGGGGATCTGGAAACACCATATATTTT.